These T cell receptor beta chains were read from a single sample in a study of T-cell reconstitution after alpha-beta-depleted transplantation in children. In TCRdb, the PCR reads were re-called with MiXCR into one record per CDR3 protein. The table lists under 350,000 distinct CDR3 sequences, more than 8% of them singletons. Specimen: PBMCs from the stem cell graft donor, collected from the stem cell graft. These receptors were obtained from a human donor who donated a stem cell graft to a child with SCID. The CDR3 runs from the conserved cysteine through the conserved F or W. Each record gives: J gene, clone size, D gene, V gene, CDR3 DNA, CDR3 protein. A D gene is named only where the DNA matches it firmly. Clone size appears in some rows only: once, few, many, or a class for an expanded clone.

j_call: TRBJ2-7
clone_size: few
d_call: NA
v_call: TRBV7-9
cdr3_nt: TGTGCCAGCAGCTTAGTGACTTACTCCTACGAGCAGTACTTC
cdr3_aa: CASSLVTYSYEQYF

j_call: TRBJ1-2
clone_size: NA
d_call: NA
v_call: TRBV5-1
cdr3_nt: TGCGCCAGCAGCTTGGCCCCAGCTAACTATGGCTACACCTTC
cdr3_aa: CASSLAPANYGYTF

j_call: TRBJ1-2
clone_size: few
d_call: NA
v_call: TRBV12-3/TRBV12-4
cdr3_nt: TGTGCCAGCAGTCCTAAGCCCGGGGGGTGGTATGGCTACACCTTC
cdr3_aa: CASSPKPGGWYGYTF

j_call: TRBJ2-3
clone_size: NA
d_call: TRBD1
v_call: TRBV5-1
cdr3_nt: TGCGCCAGCAGAAGGACAGGGGCGGAGGATACGCAGTATTTT
cdr3_aa: CASRRTGAEDTQYF

j_call: TRBJ2-1
clone_size: NA
d_call: NA
v_call: TRBV29-1
cdr3_nt: TGCAGCGTTGAACGGACAGCTATCCCTCCTATCAATGAGCAGTTCTTC
cdr3_aa: CSVERTAIPPINEQFF

j_call: TRBJ2-3
clone_size: NA
d_call: TRBD2
v_call: TRBV5-1
cdr3_nt: TGCGCCAGCAGCGTGGGACTAGCCCCAGATACGCAGTATTTT
cdr3_aa: CASSVGLAPDTQYF

j_call: TRBJ2-2
clone_size: few
d_call: TRBD2
v_call: TRBV7-2
cdr3_nt: TGTGCCAGCAGCTTATTTTGGGGGACTAGCGATACCGGGGAGCTGTTTTTT
cdr3_aa: CASSLFWGTSDTGELFF

j_call: TRBJ2-7
clone_size: NA
d_call: NA
v_call: TRBV19
cdr3_nt: TGTGCCAGTAGTATGGTAGAAGTGCCCTACGAGCAGTACTTC
cdr3_aa: CASSMVEVPYEQYF

j_call: TRBJ2-7
clone_size: NA
d_call: NA
v_call: TRBV10-3
cdr3_nt: TGTGCCATCAGTGGAGGAGGGGGCGCATCTTACGAGCAGTACTTC
cdr3_aa: CAISGGGGASYEQYF

j_call: TRBJ2-7
clone_size: NA
d_call: NA
v_call: TRBV15
cdr3_nt: TGTGCCACCAGCAGAGATTCTAGCGCCTACGAGCAGTACTTC
cdr3_aa: CATSRDSSAYEQYF

j_call: TRBJ2-7
clone_size: NA
d_call: NA
v_call: TRBV5-6
cdr3_nt: TGTGCCAGGAGCCCCGGGCTCCGCTCCTACGAGCAGTACTTC
cdr3_aa: CARSPGLRSYEQYF

j_call: TRBJ2-1
clone_size: many
d_call: NA
v_call: TRBV12-3/TRBV12-4
cdr3_nt: TGTGCCAGCAGTTTAGGGCCGGGGGATGAGCAGTTCTTC
cdr3_aa: CASSLGPGDEQFF

j_call: TRBJ1-4
clone_size: NA
d_call: TRBD1
v_call: TRBV18
cdr3_nt: TGTGCCAGCTCAGAGGGGGCGGCAACTAATGAAAAACTGTTTTTT
cdr3_aa: CASSEGAATNEKLFF

j_call: TRBJ2-7
clone_size: NA
d_call: NA
v_call: TRBV20-1
cdr3_nt: TGCAGTGACCCGACAGTTTCCTACGAGCAGTACTTC
cdr3_aa: CSDPTVSYEQYF

j_call: TRBJ2-7
clone_size: few
d_call: NA
v_call: TRBV9
cdr3_nt: TGTGCCAGCAGCGAAATTGGGAGCTCCTACGAGCAGTACTTC
cdr3_aa: CASSEIGSSYEQYF

j_call: TRBJ2-2
clone_size: NA
d_call: NA
v_call: TRBV7-6
cdr3_nt: TGTGCCAGCAGGGACATCGGAAACACCGGGGAGCTGTTTTTT
cdr3_aa: CASRDIGNTGELFF

j_call: TRBJ2-7
clone_size: NA
d_call: TRBD1
v_call: TRBV20-1
cdr3_nt: TGCAGTGCAGAAGGACAGGCCACGGTACAGTACTTC
cdr3_aa: CSAEGQATVQYF

j_call: TRBJ2-5
clone_size: few
d_call: NA
v_call: TRBV5-1
cdr3_nt: TGCGCCAGCAGGGTCGTTGGGGCAGGAGTGTACCAAGAGACCCAGTACTTC
cdr3_aa: CASRVVGAGVYQETQYF

j_call: TRBJ1-2
clone_size: many
d_call: NA
v_call: TRBV7-2
cdr3_nt: TGTGCCAGCAGCTTACACAGCCTCTATGGCTACACCTTC
cdr3_aa: CASSLHSLYGYTF

j_call: TRBJ1-1
clone_size: NA
d_call: NA
v_call: TRBV7-8
cdr3_nt: TGTGCCAGCAGCTTATCAGGGGAAACCGTGCCCCACATGAACACTGAAGCTTTCTTT
cdr3_aa: CASSLSGETVPHMNTEAFF

j_call: TRBJ2-2
clone_size: NA
d_call: NA
v_call: TRBV27
cdr3_nt: TGTGCCAGCAGTTTGTGGAGGGACACCGGGGAGCTGTTTTTT
cdr3_aa: CASSLWRDTGELFF

j_call: TRBJ1-1
clone_size: NA
d_call: NA
v_call: TRBV29-1
cdr3_nt: TGCAGCGTTCTGGGAGATGACACTGAAGCTTTCTTT
cdr3_aa: CSVLGDDTEAFF

j_call: TRBJ2-4
clone_size: NA
d_call: TRBD2
v_call: TRBV20-1
cdr3_nt: TGCAGTGCTGGGGGGGTGGCCAAAAACATTCAGTACTTC
cdr3_aa: CSAGGVAKNIQYF

j_call: TRBJ2-1
clone_size: NA
d_call: NA
v_call: TRBV7-9
cdr3_nt: TGTGCCAGCAGAGATGGAGTTCCGCCCCGTGGCGGGCAGTTCTTC
cdr3_aa: CASRDGVPPRGGQFF

j_call: TRBJ1-5
clone_size: NA
d_call: NA
v_call: TRBV27
cdr3_nt: TGTGCCAGCAGTCTATCGGGGCCTGACAATCAGCCCCAGCATTTT
cdr3_aa: CASSLSGPDNQPQHF

j_call: TRBJ2-7
clone_size: NA
d_call: TRBD1
v_call: TRBV29-1
cdr3_nt: TGCAGCGTTGCCCCAGGGGGCTACGAGCAGTACTTC
cdr3_aa: CSVAPGGYEQYF

j_call: TRBJ2-1
clone_size: few
d_call: NA
v_call: TRBV20-1
cdr3_nt: TGCAGTGCAACCCTCAGGGGGGTCCCCTACAATGAGCAGTTCTTC
cdr3_aa: CSATLRGVPYNEQFF

j_call: TRBJ2-1
clone_size: many
d_call: TRBD2
v_call: TRBV5-1
cdr3_nt: TGCGCCAGCAGCGGAACGGGACTAGCGAGATACAATGAGCAGTTCTTC
cdr3_aa: CASSGTGLARYNEQFF

j_call: TRBJ2-1
clone_size: NA
d_call: TRBD1
v_call: TRBV20-1
cdr3_nt: TGCAGTGCTGGGGGGACAGGGAGGATCGATGGGCAGTTCTTC
cdr3_aa: CSAGGTGRIDGQFF

j_call: TRBJ2-1
clone_size: many
d_call: NA
v_call: TRBV3-1
cdr3_nt: TGTGCCAGCGGCGGGTCCCATGAGCAGTTCTTC
cdr3_aa: CASGGSHEQFF

j_call: TRBJ2-1
clone_size: few
d_call: NA
v_call: TRBV12-5
cdr3_nt: TGTGCTAGTGGTTTGGTCGGCCAGGGTGGTTCCAATGAGCAGTTCTTC
cdr3_aa: CASGLVGQGGSNEQFF

j_call: TRBJ2-5
clone_size: few
d_call: NA
v_call: TRBV7-9
cdr3_nt: TGTGCCAGCAGCTTAGCGGACTTCCAGTACCAAGAGACCCAGTACTTC
cdr3_aa: CASSLADFQYQETQYF